The 6 T cell receptor beta chains below were found in one sample sequenced in a study of cytomegalovirus exposure and HLA in healthy donors listed by TCRdb under 2017. The library was obtained by the immunoSEQ multiplex PCR assay. Entries here come from immuneACCESS through TCRdb and include only in-frame sequences with V and J called. Some clones fail to appear in such tables; in the studies checked, an unresolved V gene covers under half of the shortfall, and the cause of the remainder is unknown. In all, the sample holds hundreds of thousands of clones, and about 90% of those were seen once. Approximately 3.1% of the sample is taken by the ten largest. The material sequenced was PBMCs. These receptors were taken from a woman aged 25 to 39 in good health and CMV-seronegative.

The chain combines TRBV27 with TRBJ1-2; 7 bases line up with TRBD1. Germline CDR1 and CDR2: MNHEY and SMNVEV (reference sequence). V gave up 0 bases and J gave up 0 bases; unmatched junction bases: 4. The CDR3 sequence is 16 residues long. The DNA of the CDR3 is TGTGCCAGCAGTTTATCGAGACAGGGCCCTAACTATGGCTACACCTTC. Translated: CASSLSRQGPNYGYTF.

The CDR3 DNA reads as TGTGCCAGCAGCTTATCGCCGGGCAATCAGCCCCAGCATTTT. Translation gives CASSLSPGNQPQHF. The J gene is TRBJ1-5, the V gene TRBV7-6; no clear D. Germline lookup yields CDR1 SGHVS and CDR2 FNYEAQ. Trimming removed 2 bases from V and 2 bases from J, with 7 bases in between. The CDR3 is 14 amino acids.

This clone is a singleton in its sample. This chain uses TRBV5-4 with TRBJ2-2; tentatively, D is TRBD1 (5 bases). Between the trimmed V and J ends, which lost 1 base and 7 bases, there was a span of 5 bases. The CDR3 has 12 residues. The germline CDR1 and CDR2 sequences are SGHNT and YYREEE (reference sequence). CDR3 residues: CASSLQGGELFF. The CDR3 bases are TGTGCCAGCAGCTTGCAGGGCGGGGAGCTGTTTTTT.

The V and J genes are TRBV7-9 and TRBJ2-7; D may be TRBD2 (6 bases). The V and J ends lost 5 bases and 2 bases respectively, with 10 bases between them. The CDR3 has 13 residues. Germline lookup yields CDR1 SEHNR and CDR2 FQNEAQ (reference sequence). The CDR3 loop reads CASSRGTAYEQYF. Written as DNA, the CDR3 is TGTGCCAGCAGCCGCGGGACGGCCTACGAGCAGTACTTC.

This chain links TRBV5-8 with TRBJ1-4; D might be TRBD1 (6 bases). Per germline, CDR1 SGHTS and CDR2 YDEGEE. The V gene lost 4 bases and the J gene lost 6 bases, with 22 bases spanning the gap. This CDR3 region has 17 residues. This CDR3 reads CASSNMGGQTGYEKLFF. DNA of the CDR3: TGTGCCAGCAGCAACATGGGGGGGCAAACGGGTTATGAAAAACTGTTTTTT.

This clone was seen a single time. V is TRBV4-1 and J is TRBJ1-5; the D gene is possibly TRBD1 (5 bases). The germline gives CDR1 MGHRA, CDR2 YSYEKL. Trimming pared 3 bases from V and 10 bases from J, leaving 16 bases between. This CDR3 is 14 amino acids long. The CDR3 nucleotides read TGCGCCAGCAGCCATCCCGAGGGGTCAGGACCCCAGCATTTT. Translated, it gives CASSHPEGSGPQHF.